Shown below are 5 T cell receptor beta chains from a single sample sequenced in a study of human T cells and chemical hapten exposure. Time point described: patch test 1, 2 weeks after DPC sensitization. The treatment is: therapeutic diphenylcyclopropenone sensitization with weekly scalp DPC. TCRdb ran MiXCR on the RACE reads and lists one entry per CDR3 protein. The sample records around 120,000 distinct CDR3 sequences, roughly 13% being singletons. The sequencing here drew on whole blood, taken in connection with sensitization to the hapten diphenylcyclopropenone (DPC). The source of these receptors is a man younger than 35 with alopecia areata. Some clones in this sample may be carry-over from other donors' samples.

The count of this clonotype is one. The chain combines TRBV7-2 with TRBJ2-7; D perhaps matches TRBD1 (6 bases). V gave up 4 bases and J gave up 2 bases, with 12 bases separating them. In germline, CDR1 is SGHTA, CDR2 FQGNSA. The CDR3 length is 14 residues. DNA for the CDR3: TGTGCCAGCAGCTCAGGGGACGGCCCCTACGAGCAGTACTTC. Translating gives CASSSGDGPYEQYF.

Concerning this clonotype itself: The junction departs from germline at one end; a sequencing error may be responsible. The V gene is TRBV2, the J gene TRBJ1-1; 10 bases are shared with TRBD1. Germline V lookup: CDR1 SNHLY, CDR2 FYNNEI. The CDR3 is made up of 16 amino acids. Here the CDR3 DNA reads TGTGCCAGCAGAGACAGGGGGCTCCGAATGAACACTGAAACTTTCTTT. It translates to CASRDRGLRMNTETFF.

This clonotype was found a few times. This chain connects TRBV7-3 to TRBJ2-1; tentative D call: TRBD2 (5 bases). Germline CDR1 and CDR2: SGHTA and FQGTGA. V lost 2 bases, J lost 7 bases, and 15 bases lay in between. This CDR3 is 15 amino acids long. As DNA, the CDR3 is TGTGCCAGCAGCTTATTGGCCGGGGTTGGTAATGAGCAGTTCTTC. The encoded protein is CASSLLAGVGNEQFF.

This clonotype has only a few counts. The chain is built from TRBV19 and TRBJ2-1, with 7 positions matching TRBD1. Germline assignment: CDR1 LNHDA and CDR2 SQIVND (reference sequence). The CDR3 runs 15 residues. V lost 3 bases to trimming and J lost 0 bases; unmatched junction nucleotides: 2. The DNA of the CDR3 is TGTGCCAGTAGTATCGCAGGGGGCTCCTACAATGAGCAGTTCTTC. Protein sequence: CASSIAGGSYNEQFF.

This clonotype occurred many times. The chain uses TRBV2 and TRBJ1-6; 12 nucleotides align to TRBD1. CDR3 length: 14 residues. Germline-derived CDR1 and CDR2 are SNHLY and FYNNEI. Losses at the gene ends were 6 bases for V and 8 bases for J; bases not matched to a gene: 2. The CDR3 DNA follows: TGTGCCAGCAGAGGGACAGGGGGCGATTCACCCCTCCACTTT. Its protein is CASRGTGGDSPLHF.